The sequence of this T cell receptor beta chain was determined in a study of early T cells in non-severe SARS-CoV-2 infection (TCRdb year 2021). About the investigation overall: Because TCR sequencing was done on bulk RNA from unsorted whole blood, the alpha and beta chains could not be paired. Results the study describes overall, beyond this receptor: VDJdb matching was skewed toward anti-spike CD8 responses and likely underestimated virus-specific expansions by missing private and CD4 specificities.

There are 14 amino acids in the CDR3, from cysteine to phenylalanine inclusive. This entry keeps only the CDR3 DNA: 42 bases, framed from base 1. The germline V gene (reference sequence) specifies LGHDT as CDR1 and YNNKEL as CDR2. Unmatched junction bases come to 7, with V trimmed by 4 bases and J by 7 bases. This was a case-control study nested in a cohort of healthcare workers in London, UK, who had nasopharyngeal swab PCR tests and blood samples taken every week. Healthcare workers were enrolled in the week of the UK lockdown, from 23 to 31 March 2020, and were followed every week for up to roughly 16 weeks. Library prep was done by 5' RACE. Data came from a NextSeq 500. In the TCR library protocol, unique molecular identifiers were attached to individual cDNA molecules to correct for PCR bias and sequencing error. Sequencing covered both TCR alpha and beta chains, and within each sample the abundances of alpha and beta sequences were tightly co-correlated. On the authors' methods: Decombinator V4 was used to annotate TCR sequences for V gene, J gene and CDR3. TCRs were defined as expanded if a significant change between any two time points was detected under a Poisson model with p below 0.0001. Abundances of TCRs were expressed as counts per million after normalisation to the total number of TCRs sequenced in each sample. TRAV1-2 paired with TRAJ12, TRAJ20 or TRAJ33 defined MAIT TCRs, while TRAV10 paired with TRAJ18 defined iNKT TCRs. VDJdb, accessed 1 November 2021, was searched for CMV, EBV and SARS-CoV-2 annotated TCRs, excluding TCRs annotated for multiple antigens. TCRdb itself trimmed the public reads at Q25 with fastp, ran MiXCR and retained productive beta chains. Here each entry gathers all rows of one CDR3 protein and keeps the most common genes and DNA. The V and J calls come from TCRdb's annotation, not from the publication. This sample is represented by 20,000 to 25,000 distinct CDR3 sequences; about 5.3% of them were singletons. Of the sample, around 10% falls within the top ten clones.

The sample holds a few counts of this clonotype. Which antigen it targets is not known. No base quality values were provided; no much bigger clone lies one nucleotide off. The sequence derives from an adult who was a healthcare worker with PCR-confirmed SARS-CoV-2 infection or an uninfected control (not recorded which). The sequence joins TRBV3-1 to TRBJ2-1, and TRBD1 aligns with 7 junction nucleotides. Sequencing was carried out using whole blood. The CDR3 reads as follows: CASSRRQGVNEQFF. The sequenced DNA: TGTGCCAGCAGCCGCCGACAGGGCGTGAATGAGCAGTTCTTC.